The 4 T cell receptor beta chains below all came from one sample that was sequenced in a study of blood T cell repertoires in COVID-19. Method: immunoSEQ multiplex PCR; TCRdb's copy keeps in-frame clones and lacks some. The sample lists roughly 240,000 clones, 86% occurring once. Sequences were obtained from peripheral blood. These TCRs come from a woman of 80 years or more with COVID-19, enrolled during active disease.

This clone was detected only once. V gene TRBV27 combines with J gene TRBJ1-1; the match to TRBD1 covers 9 bases. Losses at the gene ends were 3 bases for V and 9 bases for J; bases not matched to a gene: 8. The CDR3 loop spans 14 amino acids. The germline gives CDR1 MNHEY, CDR2 SMNVEV (reference sequence). CDR3 nucleotide sequence: TGTGCCAGCAGTTTCGGGGACAGGGTACGGAAAGCTTTCTTT. Translation gives CASSFGDRVRKAFF.

The V and J genes are TRBV19 and TRBJ2-3; 9 positions match TRBD2. In germline, CDR1 is LNHDA, CDR2 SQIVND (reference sequence). With 3 bases clipped from V and 5 bases from J, the junction kept 6 bases outside the gene matches. This CDR3 has 15 amino acids. CDR3 sequence: CASSIGLAGIDTQYF. CDR3 sequence (DNA): TGTGCCAGTAGTATTGGGCTAGCGGGGATAGATACGCAGTATTTT.

The count of this clone is one. The chain links TRBV7-9 to TRBJ2-5; no clear D. V lost 8 bases and J lost 4, with 5 bases in between. Germline CDR1 SEHNR, CDR2 FQNEAQ (reference sequence). CDR3 length: 10 residues. This CDR3 reads CASGGETQYF. The CDR3 DNA follows: TGTGCCAGCGGCGGAGAGACCCAGTACTTC.

With regard to this clone: The same CDR3 can be traced to other DNA sequences in this sample. The chain carries TRBV5-1 and TRBJ2-5; a weak D match, TRBD2 (7 bases). The CDR3 is 15 residues long. Germline lookup yields CDR1 SGHRS and CDR2 YFSETQ. V shed 1 base and J shed 5 bases, with 15 bases lying between them. CDR3 coding DNA: TGCGCCAGCAGCTTGAGGGGGGGAATCGAGGAGACCCAGTACTTC. Amino acids: CASSLRGGIEETQYF.